A single sample gave rise to the 28 T cell receptor beta chains below, sequenced in a study of T cells in women clearing cervical HPV infection. Some clones are missing from TCRdb's copy, which holds only in-frame ones; the method was immunoSEQ multiplex PCR. Its table lists about 46,000 clones. The sequencing sample was made of blood buffy coat. The origin of the receptors is a woman between 18 and 70 years old with a cervical HPV16 infection that either progressed to CIN3+ or cleared (not recorded which).

This CDR3 reads CSAPPPGKETQYF. The sequenced part of the CDR3 DNA is TGCAGTGCACCCCCGCCAGGGAAAGAGACC. The chain joins TRBV20-1 to TRBJ2-5; TRBD1 is a possible D gene (5 bases). The read is 3 residues too short to cover the CDR3 end, so that end is filled in from the germline J gene. Germline V CDR1 and CDR2: DFQATT, SNEGSKA (reference sequence). The CDR3 runs 13 residues. V lost 6 bases to trimming and J lost 3 bases, with 14 bases between them.

Details on this clone: Sequencing ends 3 residues short of the CDR3 end; the germline J gene provides the rest. The chain employs TRBV18 and TRBJ2-4, with a weak D call TRBD1 (6 bases). Germline CDR1 KGHSH, CDR2 LQKENI. The CDR3 has 13 residues. CDR3 sequence reads: CASSPRQDGGQYF. CDR3 bases read: TGTGCCAGCTCACCCCGACAGGACGGTGGT.

About this clone: The read terminates 3 residues before the CDR3 end, so the remaining end is supplied by the germline J gene. The chain is built from TRBV2 and TRBJ1-3; 10 nucleotides agree with TRBD1. Germline trimming cut 4 bases from V and 1 base from J; bases unmatched to any gene: 7. The CDR3 length is 17 residues. Germline V gene data show CDR1 as SNHLY and CDR2 as FYNNEI. CDR3 in amino acids: CASSAGTGAQSGNTIYF. Partial CDR3 DNA: TGTGCCAGCAGTGCCGGGACAGGGGCTCAGTCTGGAAACACC.

Note on this clone: Read sequence stops 3 residues before the CDR3 end, and the germline J gene provides the missing end. The chain carries TRBV20-1 and TRBJ2-1, with 8 bases lining up with TRBD2. The CDR3 extends over 16 amino acids. Germline CDR1 and CDR2: DFQATT and SNEGSKA (reference sequence). Trimming removed 6 bases from V and 0 bases from J; junction bases left unmatched: 10. CDR3 region: CSANPGSGSSYNEQFF. The DNA read from the CDR3 is TGCAGTGCCAATCCCGGGAGCGGGAGCTCCTACAATGAG.

Points on this clone: The CDR3 end falls 3 residues outside the read, so it is completed with the germline J gene. The chain uses TRBV11-2 and TRBJ2-1, with D uncertain. Germline lookup yields CDR1 SGHAT and CDR2 FQNNGV. CDR3 size: 11 residues. Trimming removed 3 bases at V and 9 bases at J, with 6 bases between. Incomplete CDR3 DNA: TGTGCCAGCAGCTTTGACACTGAG. This encodes CASSFDTE. From start to end, the CDR3 is CASSFDTEQFF.

Remarks on this clone: The read ends 3 residues before the CDR3 terminus; that terminus is restored from the germline J gene. V gene TRBV6-2 or TRBV6-3 combines with J gene TRBJ2-7; D perhaps matches TRBD1 (6 bases). Germline loops: CDR1 MNHEY, CDR2 SVGEGT. The CDR3 is 14 residues long. With 8 bases removed from V and 5 bases from J, the gap between germline ends came to 19 bases. CDR3 bases read: TGTGCCAGCCAAACCCCGGCCAGGGGCAACGAG. Translation gives CASQTPARGNE. The full CDR3 is CASQTPARGNEQYF.

The CDR3 DNA, read in part, is TGCAGCGGGGGCGGTGGGAATGAAAAA. Amino acids: CSGGGGNEK. The CDR3 in its entirety is CSGGGGNEKLFF. The V call is TRBV29-1, the J call TRBJ1-4, with D possibly TRBD1 on 5 matching bases. The read halts 3 residues ahead of the CDR3 end, with the missing end drawn from the germline J gene. The V and J ends lost 7 bases and 5 bases respectively, with 11 bases between them. The germline CDR1 and CDR2 sequences are SQVTM and ANQGSEA. This CDR3 comprises 12 residues.

Points on this clone: From the germline J gene comes the end of the CDR3, since the read stops 3 residues before it. V is TRBV7-2 and J is TRBJ2-7; 8 nucleotides agree with TRBD2. Germline lookup yields CDR1 SGHTA and CDR2 FQGNSA. This CDR3 spans 16 amino acids. The ends lost 0 bases at V and 3 bases at J; junction bases unmatched: 7. The covered CDR3 bases are TGTGCCAGCAGCTTAGCCGTTGGCGGGGGGTTCTACGAG. This sequence encodes CASSLAVGGGFYE. In full, the CDR3 is CASSLAVGGGFYEQYF.

Regarding this clone: The read falls 3 residues short of the CDR3 end, and the missing part is taken from the germline J gene. The genes are TRBV5-1 and TRBJ2-1, with 7 bases lining up with TRBD1. V gave up 1 base and J gave up 1 base; unmatched junction bases: 14. Per germline, CDR1 SGHRS and CDR2 YFSETQ. The CDR3 is 19 amino acids. The CDR3 reads CASSLIGTAGLRSYNEQFF. Incomplete CDR3 DNA: TGCGCCAGCAGCTTGATCGGGACAGCCGGACTCAGGTCCTACAATGAG.

A note on this clone: The read ends 3 residues shy of where the CDR3 ends; the end is completed using the germline J gene. The chain joins TRBV30 to TRBJ1-2, with D possibly matching TRBD1 (6 bases). Trimming removed 7 bases at V and 5 bases at J, with 17 bases between. The CDR3 spans 13 residues. The V gene's germline CDR1 is GTSNPN and CDR2 SVGIG (reference sequence). The CDR3 loop is CAFFVEGGYGYTF. CDR3 DNA (partial): TGTGCCTTCTTCGTCGAGGGGGGGTATGGC.

Remarks on this clone: The read comes to an end 3 residues before the CDR3 does, leaving the germline J gene to fill in the end. The chain is built from TRBV7-3 and TRBJ2-1; 8 bases line up with TRBD1. The CDR3 has 13 residues. After removal of 5 bases from V and 8 bases from J, the junction contained 5 bases not matched to a gene. Germline V gene sequence: CDR1 SGHTA, CDR2 FQGTGA. CDR3 DNA, as far as it was read: TGTGCCAGCAGCACGGACAGGGTCCATGAG. Protein: CASSTDRVHE. The entire CDR3 reads CASSTDRVHEQFF.

The CDR3 DNA, read in part, is TGCAGTGCTAATGGTGCTGACACCACAGATACG. Its translation: CSANGADTTDT. The whole CDR3 region reads CSANGADTTDTQYF. The gene calls are TRBV20-1 and TRBJ2-3; D not certain. The read stops 3 residues short of the end of the CDR3; the missing end is completed from the germline J gene. V lost 4 bases and J lost 2, with 13 bases in between. CDR1 and CDR2 from the germline V gene are DFQATT and SNEGSKA (reference sequence). The CDR3 is 14 residues long.

Turning to this clone: The missing CDR3 end, 3 residues past where the read stops, is filled in from the germline J gene. The V gene is TRBV2, the J gene TRBJ1-4; 9 bases align to TRBD1. Per germline, CDR1 SNHLY and CDR2 FYNNEI. The CDR3 sequence is 14 residues long. Losses at the gene ends were 3 bases for V and 7 bases for J; bases not matched to a gene: 3. This chain's CDR3 is CASSEWTGVEKLFF. Partial CDR3 DNA: TGTGCCAGCAGTGAGTGGACAGGGGTTGAAAAA.

In the case of this clone: The missing CDR3 end, 3 residues past where the read stops, is filled in from the germline J gene. The V and J genes are TRBV6-2 or TRBV6-3 and TRBJ1-4, with 9 bases aligning to TRBD1. This CDR3 has 15 residues. Germline values: CDR1 MNHEY, CDR2 SVGEGT. This chain's CDR3 is CASSDRGSAVSPLFF. The sequenced CDR3 bases are TGTGCCAGCAGTGACAGGGGGTCGGCGGTTTCACCA.

On this clone itself: The read falls 3 residues short of the CDR3 end, and the missing part is taken from the germline J gene. The chain is built from TRBV2 and TRBJ1-1; TRBD1 aligns across 7 bases. Germline V gene data show CDR1 as SNHLY and CDR2 as FYNNEI. Trimming cost V 8 bases and J 5 bases; bases outside gene matches: 8. The CDR3 extends over 13 amino acids. This CDR3 is CASDREEKTEAFF. Partial CDR3 DNA: TGTGCCAGCGACAGGGAGGAGAAAACTGAA.

In the case of this clone: The read falls 3 residues short of the CDR3 end, and the missing part is taken from the germline J gene. This chain uses TRBV7-9 with TRBJ2-2; D is perhaps TRBD1 (5 bases). The CDR3 is made up of 14 amino acids. Germline values: CDR1 SEHNR, CDR2 FQNEAQ (reference sequence). The DNA read from the CDR3 is TGTGCCAGCAGTCCTGGTGGGGCTAATGAAAAG. It is translated as CASSPGGANEK. The complete CDR3 sequence is CASSPGGANEKLFF.

With respect to this clone: The read comes to an end 3 residues before the CDR3 does, leaving the germline J gene to fill in the end. The chain recombines TRBV4-2 with TRBJ2-3, with D possibly matching TRBD2 (6 bases). CDR3 length: 17 residues. Trimming pared 4 bases from V and 5 bases from J, leaving 22 bases between. Looked up from germline, CDR1 is LGHNA and CDR2 is YNFKEQ. CDR3: CASSPGPSVLVRDTQYF. The CDR3 bases that were read are TGTGCCAGCAGCCCGGGCCCTAGCGTCTTAGTAAGAGATACG.

As to this clone: The read halts 3 residues ahead of the CDR3 end, with the missing end drawn from the germline J gene. The J gene is TRBJ1-2, the V gene TRBV19, with 9 bases aligning to TRBD1. Germline-derived CDR1 and CDR2 are LNHDA and SQIVND (reference sequence). The CDR3 is 16 residues long. J was trimmed by 4 bases and V by 7 bases; bases with no gene match: 13. The sequenced CDR3 bases are TGTGCCAGTATGTTTAATTCCGGGACAGGGACCTATGGC. Amino acids: CASMFNSGTGTYG. The whole CDR3 protein reads CASMFNSGTGTYGYTF. The whole variable domain, filled in from reference TRBV19 and TRBJ1-2, reads DGGITQSPKYLFRKEGQNVTLSCEQNLNHDAMYWYRQDPGQGLRLIYYSQIVNDFQKGDIAEGYSVSREKKESFPLTVTSAQKNPTAFYLCASMFNSGTGTYGYTFGSGTRLTVV.

Worth noting for this clone: The CDR3 extends 3 residues past the end of the read, so its final part is completed from the germline J gene. The genes are TRBV5-1 and TRBJ2-5; 12 bases agree with TRBD2. This CDR3 region has 14 residues. Germline V gene data show CDR1 as SGHRS and CDR2 as YFSETQ. J gave up 5 bases and V 3 bases, and 2 bases lay outside the gene matches. CDR3 sequence: CASSSSGRVETQYF. CDR3 DNA, as far as it was read: TGCGCCAGCAGCTCTAGCGGGAGGGTGGAGACC.

On this clone itself: The read ends 3 residues before the CDR3 terminus; that terminus is restored from the germline J gene. The chain links TRBV10-3 to TRBJ1-5, with D maybe TRBD1 (5 bases). The CDR3 has 14 amino acids. V shed 5 bases and J shed 2 bases, with 10 bases lying between them. The germline V gene encodes CDR1 ENHRY and CDR2 SYGVKD. CDR3 amino acids: CAISQDSGNQPQHF. CDR3 DNA (partial): TGTGCCATCAGTCAAGACAGCGGCAATCAGCCC.

Concerning this clone: The CDR3 extends 3 residues past the end of the read, so its final part is completed from the germline J gene. The V call is TRBV10-3, the J call TRBJ2-4, with a possible D match to TRBD2 (6 bases). Per germline, CDR1 ENHRY and CDR2 SYGVKD. The length of the CDR3 is 14 residues. V lost 0 bases and J lost 7, with 10 bases in between. Incomplete CDR3 DNA: TGTGCCATCAGTGAGTCGAACGGAGGGAACATT. Translation gives CAISESNGGNI. From start to end, the CDR3 is CAISESNGGNIQYF.

CDR3 region: CSARDQVYQETQYF. The DNA read from the CDR3 is TGCAGTGCTAGAGATCAGGTGTACCAAGAGACG. This chain uses TRBV20-1 with TRBJ2-3; D remains ambiguous. From the germline J gene comes the end of the CDR3, since the read stops 3 residues before it. The CDR3 is 14 residues long. Germline assignment: CDR1 DFQATT and CDR2 SNEGSKA (reference sequence).

CDR3 DNA (partial): TGTGCCTGGAGTGACGGGGTGTCTGAG. Its translation is CAWSDGVSE. The complete CDR3 sequence is CAWSDGVSEQFF. The gene calls are TRBV30 and TRBJ2-1; D might be TRBD2 (5 bases). The CDR3 is cut off 3 residues early in the read; its end comes from the germline J gene. The CDR3 loop spans 12 amino acids. Germline V gene lookup returns CDR1 GTSNPN and CDR2 SVGIG (reference sequence). V lost 1 base and J 9 bases, leaving 10 bases between the germline ends. The whole variable domain, remainder taken from reference TRBV30 and TRBJ2-1, is SQTIHQWPATLVQPVGSPLSLECTVEGTSNPNLYWYRQAAGRGLQLLFYSVGIGQISSEVPQNLSASRPQDRQFILSSKKLLLSDSGFYLCAWSDGVSEQFFGPGTRLTVL.

As to this clone: One end of the junction varies from germline; a read error may be responsible. The read gets to within 3 residues of the CDR3 end, and the germline J gene fills in the rest. The chain links TRBV2 to TRBJ1-1; D may be TRBD1 (6 bases). The CDR3 runs 14 residues. Germline CDR1 and CDR2: SNHLY and FYNNEI. The CDR3 here is CASKGQQMNTEAFF. The sequenced part of the CDR3 DNA is TGTGCCAGCAAAGGACAGCAAATGAACACTGAG.

Points on this clone: Read sequence stops 3 residues before the CDR3 end, and the germline J gene provides the missing end. This sequence joins TRBV6-2 or TRBV6-3 and TRBJ2-4; TRBD1 might be the D (6 bases). Germline-derived CDR1 and CDR2 are MNHEY and SVGEGT. The CDR3 is made up of 13 amino acids. V gave up 4 bases and J gave up 4 bases, with 8 bases separating them. CDR3 DNA, as far as it was read: TGTGCCAGCAGTTTTGGACAGAAAAACATT. Residues: CASSFGQKNI. The entire CDR3 protein is CASSFGQKNIQYF.

Comment on this clone: The CDR3 end falls 3 residues outside the read, so it is completed with the germline J gene. The J gene is TRBJ1-2, the V gene TRBV2; 7 nucleotides line up with TRBD1. The J segment lost 7 bases and the V segment lost 8 bases, leaving 4 bases of the junction unmatched. Germline V CDR1 and CDR2: SNHLY, FYNNEI. CDR3 length: 11 residues. The CDR3 is CASRTGFGYTF. CDR3 bases read: TGTGCCAGCCGGACAGGTTTTGGC.

For this clone: The DNA ends 3 residues before the CDR3 does, and the rest of the CDR3 is filled in from the germline J gene. The gene calls are TRBV7-9 and TRBJ2-7; D remains unclear. This CDR3 spans 11 amino acids. CDR1 is SEHNR and CDR2 is FQNEAQ in the germline V gene (reference sequence). Trimming removed 3 bases from V and 5 bases from J, with 5 bases in between. The chain's CDR3 is CASSFDNEQYF. Partial CDR3 DNA: TGTGCCAGCAGCTTCGACAACGAG.

The CDR3 bases that were read are TGTGCCAGCAGCTCACCCCCGGGTCAGCCC. This codes for CASSSPPGQP. The CDR3 in full is CASSSPPGQPQHF. The chain carries TRBV7-2 and TRBJ1-5; D is uncertain. Read sequence stops 3 residues before the CDR3 end, and the germline J gene provides the missing end. Germline assignment: CDR1 SGHTA and CDR2 FQGNSA. The CDR3 extends over 13 amino acids. V gave up 4 bases and J gave up 6 bases, with 10 bases separating them.